This TCR beta chain was documented in a study of T-cell reconstitution after alpha-beta-depleted transplantation in children. Study conclusions and caveats: Newly made T cells mostly supplied T-cell counts and diversity one year after transplant.

About this clonotype: Its antigen is as yet unknown.

V was pared by 2 bases and J by 0 bases, with 4 bases of the junction left unmatched. Per the germline V gene, CDR1 is KGHDR and CDR2 is SFDVKD. The CDR3 has 19 residues. Preparation of the TCRbeta library was carried out with unique molecular identifiers. TCRdb independently ran MiXCR on the PCR reads; one entry per CDR3 protein. Counted here are about 830,000 distinct CDR3 sequences, around 17% occurring once; the ten biggest clones make up approximately 5%. The V gene is TRBV24-1, the J gene TRBJ2-1; TRBD2 agrees at 15 bases. The source of this sequence is a male patient aged 10 to 17 who had a stem cell transplant for acute lymphoblastic leukemia, so the T cells may come from the graft donor. The sample here was PBMCs, mostly from graft donor cells, taken 360 days after TCRalphabeta/CD19-depleted stem cell transplant. The DNA of the CDR3 is TGTGCCACCAGTGATTCGGGACTAGCGGGAGGCAGCTCCTACAATGAGCAGTTCTTC. This codes for CATSDSGLAGGSSYNEQFF.